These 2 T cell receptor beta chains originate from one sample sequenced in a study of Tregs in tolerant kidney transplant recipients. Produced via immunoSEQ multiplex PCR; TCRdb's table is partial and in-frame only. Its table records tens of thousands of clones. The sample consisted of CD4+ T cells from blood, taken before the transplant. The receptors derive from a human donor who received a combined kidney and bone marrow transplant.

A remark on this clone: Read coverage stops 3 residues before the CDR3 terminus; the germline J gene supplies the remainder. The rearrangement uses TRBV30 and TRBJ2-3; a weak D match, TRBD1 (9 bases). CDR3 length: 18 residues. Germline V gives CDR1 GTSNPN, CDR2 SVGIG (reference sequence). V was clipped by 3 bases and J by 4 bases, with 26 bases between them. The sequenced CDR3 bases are TGTGCCTGGAGGGGACAGGGACTAGGAGGGCATCACGCAGATACG. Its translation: CAWRGQGLGGHHADT. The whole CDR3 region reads CAWRGQGLGGHHADTQYF.

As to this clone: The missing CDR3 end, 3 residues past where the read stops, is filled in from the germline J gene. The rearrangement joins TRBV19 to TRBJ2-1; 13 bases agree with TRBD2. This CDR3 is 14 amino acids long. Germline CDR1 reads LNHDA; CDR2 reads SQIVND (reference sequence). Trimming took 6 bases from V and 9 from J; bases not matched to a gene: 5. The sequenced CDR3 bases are TGTGCCAGTAGCCGGACTAGCGGGAGAGTTGAG. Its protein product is CASSRTSGRVE. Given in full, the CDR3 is CASSRTSGRVEQFF.